This record concerns one T cell receptor beta chain sequence. This clonotype appeared many times. What this receptor recognizes is not known. Within one base of it there is no much larger clone, and no base qualities were kept. Receptor libraries were prepared by 5' RACE. This sample was sequenced with a NextSeq 500. In the TCR library protocol, a unique molecular identifier was attached to each TCR cDNA molecule so that PCR and sequencing errors could be corrected. The paper's processing steps were these. TCR identification, UMI-based error correction and CDR3 extraction were all carried out with Decombinator tools. TCRs above a frequency of 2 per 1,000, corresponding to the top 1% of the tumor frequency distribution, were defined as expanded. Renyi diversity was calculated using the R vegan package after each repertoire was subsampled 100 times to 5,000 TCRs. To build CDR3 similarity networks, amino acid triplet string-kernel similarity was used, and CDR3s were connected when their pairwise similarity was above 0.82. TCRdb trimmed public reads at Q25 via fastp, called clones via MiXCR and kept in-frame beta chains. Rows matching on CDR3 protein sequence are summarized as one entry with the most common DNA and genes. The V and J calls here are based on TCRdb, not the publication. In this sample the table shows roughly 99,000 distinct CDR3 sequences, approximately 19% of which occur a single time. Roughly a fifth of the sample comes from the top ten.

This entry belongs to a study of spatial heterogeneity in lung cancer (dated by TCRdb to between 2019 and 2020). About the full investigation: The donors were fewer than 90 patients from the lung TRACERx cohort who had early-stage, untreated non-small cell lung cancer. Follow-up PBMC samples were sequenced whenever the samples were available, and the median time to follow-up was roughly two years after resection. Beta-chain transcripts were consistently detected in greater numbers than alpha-chain transcripts, which likely reflected higher beta-chain transcript abundance. In the raw uncorrected reads, each unique combination of TCR and UMI appeared on average more than ten times. TCR alpha and beta repertoires were quantitatively compared across multiple tumor regions, matched nontumor lung and blood in non-small cell lung cancer. TCR repertoire features were related to nonsynonymous mutation counts determined by whole-exome sequencing of tumor tissue. At surgery, some 220 tumor regions, 64 matched nontumor lung samples and 56 PBMC samples were TCR-sequenced for both alpha and beta chains. Study-wide conclusions, independent of this receptor: Additional single-cell paired TCR alpha and beta sequencing was considered necessary to confirm, at a functional level, the hypothesis that regional TCRs recognize regional mutations. Only 14 patients were included in the comparisons of baseline and follow-up blood repertoires. Ubiquitous expanded tumor TCRs were detected in blood more often at tumor resection than at routine follow-up.

The sample's time point, from its label and the paper: blood at routine non-recurrence follow-up after resection. Whole RNA extracted from tumor and nontumor lung tissue, or from cryopreserved PBMC samples, was used for TCR sequencing without cell sorting. Patients were selected for TCR sequencing only if sufficient RNA was available from at least two tumor regions. The CDR3 goes from the cysteine to the valine over 19 residues. Just CDR3 DNA is preserved here, 57 bases in frame from base 1. The source is a male donor with early-stage non-small cell lung cancer. This receptor chain uses TRBV3-2 and TRBJ2-7; the table's D call, TRBD2, was not checked against the DNA. TRBV3-2 is annotated as a pseudogene. The sequencing used PBMCs, collected at follow-up. The nucleotide sequence is given as TGTGCCAGCAGCCAAGAAAGGGGAACTAGCGGGGGGTTCTCCTACGAGCAGTACGTC. Its protein reads: CASSQERGTSGGFSYEQYV.